This is a list of T cell receptor beta chains from one sample in a study of shared clonotypes between healthy human individuals. Profiling relied on immunoSEQ multiplex PCR, and the TCRdb table lists in-frame clones only, not all of them. The repertoire holds 2 million to 3 million clones, with more than 90% as singletons. The sequencing input was naive CD4+ T cells sorted from blood. Receptors originate from a man aged 18 to 29 in good health. Each CDR3 is given with its conserved first and last residue. The D gene is left open where the match is weak. Where a row states a size, it is once, few, many or the class of an expanded clone; other rows omit it.

CDR3 | DNA | V | D | size | J
CASRPSGDSNQPQHF | TGTGCCAGCAGACCGTCGGGAGATAGCAATCAGCCCCAGCATTTT | TRBV28 | - | once | TRBJ1-5
CASSLQNRGPDGYTF | TGTGCCAGCAGCTTACAGAACAGGGGGCCTGATGGCTACACCTTC | TRBV7-2 | TRBD1 | - | TRBJ1-2
CASSLGTVYNEQFF | TGTGCCAGCAGCCTCGGGACCGTATACAATGAGCAGTTCTTC | TRBV7-8 | - | - | TRBJ2-1
CASSLGGNYEQYF | TGCGCCAGCAGCCTAGGGGGCAACTACGAGCAGTACTTC | TRBV5-1 | TRBD1 | - | TRBJ2-7
CASSVGGSGSANEQFF | TGTGCCAGCAGCGTAGGCGGTAGCGGGAGTGCCAATGAGCAGTTCTTC | TRBV9 | TRBD2 | - | TRBJ2-1
CASRSSGGAGELFF | TGTGCCAGCAGGTCTAGCGGGGGGGCGGGGGAGCTGTTTTTT | TRBV6-5 | TRBD2 | - | TRBJ2-2
CASSQDLLGETQYF | TGCGCCAGCAGCCAAGATCTCCTCGGGGAGACCCAGTACTTC | TRBV4-3 | - | - | TRBJ2-5
CASSLWTGSGYGYTF | TGTGCCAGCAGCTTGTGGACAGGGTCGGGCTATGGCTACACCTTC | TRBV5-5 | TRBD1 | - | TRBJ1-2
CAWSGPGRAGTDTQYF | TGTGCCTGGAGTGGTCCCGGGAGGGCGGGCACAGATACGCAGTATTTT | TRBV30 | TRBD2 | - | TRBJ2-3
CASSDISNQPQHF | TGTGCCAGCAGTGACATTAGCAATCAGCCCCAGCATTTT | TRBV27 | - | - | TRBJ1-5
CASSQDLAGGRDTQYF | TGCGCCAGCAGCCAAGATCTAGCGGGGGGTAGAGATACGCAGTATTTT | TRBV4-1 | TRBD2 | - | TRBJ2-3
CASSLEAGKHGYTF | TGCGCCAGCAGCTTGGAGGCAGGGAAACATGGCTACACCTTC | TRBV5-1 | - | - | TRBJ1-2
CASSPDVSAEQYF | TGCGCCAGCAGCCCCGATGTAAGCGCCGAGCAGTACTTC | TRBV5-1 | - | - | TRBJ2-7
CASSSAGEIYGYTF | TGTGCCAGCAGCTCTGCAGGTGAAATCTATGGCTACACCTTC | TRBV7-9 | - | - | TRBJ1-2
CASSQDGPTGANVLTF | TGCGCCAGCAGCCAAGACGGGCCGACCGGGGCCAACGTCCTGACTTTC | TRBV4-1 | - | - | TRBJ2-6